Each of the 24 T cell receptor beta chains below was sequenced from the same sample in a study of blood T cells in healthy people across ages. A J-beta primer mix and a sample-barcoded 5' primer were used in a second PCR of about 7 to 12 cycles. TCRdb analysed the 5' RACE reads with MiXCR anew, one entry per CDR3 protein. Of approximately 780,000 distinct CDR3 sequences in the sample, about a quarter were seen once. A further study also used this sample, focusing on T cells of mothers and their children.

The sample consisted of blood. These receptor sequences come from a boy younger than 18 in good health.

This clonotype was seen a few times. The rearrangement uses TRBV27 and TRBJ2-3; TRBD1 or TRBD2 may be the D gene (5 bases each). CDR1 is MNHEY, CDR2 SMNVEV, per germline (reference sequence). This CDR3 is built from 15 residues. V dropped 4 bases and J dropped 4 bases, with 15 bases sitting between them. In DNA, the CDR3 is TGTGCCAGCAGTTCCGGGGCGGGTAGCGCAGATACGCAGTATTTT. It codes for CASSSGAGSADTQYF.

This clonotype was seen a few times. The chain carries TRBV9 and TRBJ1-3; D is perhaps TRBD1 (6 bases). V lost 6 bases, J lost 7 bases, and 17 bases lay in between. The germline gives CDR1 SGDLS, CDR2 YYNGEE. The CDR3 loop spans 14 amino acids. The CDR3 sequence: CASTPRGAGNTIYF. In DNA form, the CDR3 reads TGTGCCAGCACCCCCCGGGGGGCGGGGAACACCATATATTTT.

This clonotype showed up many times. The chain links TRBV12-3 or TRBV12-4 to TRBJ2-1, with D unclear. V lost 3 bases to trimming and J lost 3 bases, with 9 bases between them. This CDR3 is built from 14 residues. The CDR3 bases are TGTGCCAGCAGTTTGATAGCAGACTACAATGAGCAGTTCTTC. Encoded protein: CASSLIADYNEQFF.

The genes are TRBV28 and TRBJ2-5; TRBD1 aligns across 11 bases. V lost 2 bases, J lost 2 bases, and 7 bases stayed unmatched. The CDR3 sequence is 17 residues long. Germline V CDR1 and CDR2: MDHEN, SYDVKM. In DNA form, the CDR3 reads TGTGCCAGCAGTTTACCGGGACAGGGGGACGATCAAGAGACCCAGTACTTC. Translating it yields CASSLPGQGDDQETQYF. The full variable domain, rest sourced from reference TRBV28 and TRBJ2-5, is DVKVTQSSRYLVKRTGEKVFLECVQDMDHENMFWYRQDPGLGLRLIYFSYDVKMKEKGDIPEGYSVSREKKERFSLILESASTNQTSMYLCASSLPGQGDDQETQYFGPGTRLLVL.

The chain couples TRBV7-9 to TRBJ1-1, with D possibly matching TRBD1 (6 bases). The CDR3 loop spans 14 amino acids. Germline V gene sequence: CDR1 SEHNR, CDR2 FQNEAQ (reference sequence). V lost 1 base to trimming and J lost 5 bases, with 11 bases between them. CDR3 loop: CASSLEGEGTEAFF. The CDR3 nucleotides read TGTGCCAGCAGCTTAGAGGGGGAAGGGACTGAAGCTTTCTTT.

The CDR3 region has the DNA TGCGCCAGCTCTTCATCCACAGGGGAAGCCAACACTGAAGCTTTCTTT. Encoded protein: CASSSSTGEANTEAFF. The chain carries TRBV5-1 and TRBJ1-1; 7 bases map to TRBD1. Germline V lookup: CDR1 SGHRS, CDR2 YFSETQ. The ends lost 7 bases at V and 2 bases at J; junction bases unmatched: 14. The CDR3 has 16 amino acids.

This clonotype was counted only a few times. CDR3 bases: TGTGCCAGCAGCAAAGGAGCGGGGGGACCTACGGACATTCAGTACTTC. As protein: CASSKGAGGPTDIQYF. This chain connects TRBV7-9 to TRBJ2-4; 9 nucleotides line up with TRBD2. V dropped 5 bases and J dropped 8; count of bases not matched to a gene: 13. Germline V gene data show CDR1 as SEHNR and CDR2 as FQNEAQ (reference sequence). This CDR3 is 16 amino acids long.

V gene TRBV5-4 combines with J gene TRBJ2-3; TRBD1 matches 9 bases. Germline loops: CDR1 SGHNT, CDR2 YYREEE (reference sequence). This CDR3 contains 17 residues. Losses at the gene ends were 2 bases for V and 3 bases for J; bases not matched to a gene: 10. Here the CDR3 reads CASSLKGQGFRTDTQYF. CDR3 DNA sequence: TGTGCCAGCAGCTTAAAGGGACAGGGTTTTCGGACAGATACGCAGTATTTT. Full variable domain (remainder filled in from reference TRBV5-4 and TRBJ2-3): ETGVTQSPTHLIKTRGQQVTLRCSSQSGHNTVSWYQQALGQGPQFIFQYYREEENGRGNFPPRFSGLQFPNYSSELNVNALELDDSALYLCASSLKGQGFRTDTQYFGPGTRLTVL.

The gene calls are TRBV2 and TRBJ1-2, with TRBD1 as a possible D gene (5 bases). The CDR3 is 12 residues long. In germline, CDR1 is SNHLY, CDR2 FYNNEI. The CDR3 is CSPLGENYGYTF. For the CDR3, the DNA is TGTTCGCCGTTGGGGGAAAACTATGGCTACACCTTC.

This chain uses TRBV4-2 with TRBJ2-5; D perhaps matches TRBD1 (7 bases). Near its end, the DNA agrees better with TRBJ2-7, so the J call may be wrong. The CDR3 consists of 18 residues. Germline V gene data show CDR1 as LGHNA and CDR2 as YNFKEQ. CDR3 in amino acids: CASSQDISAGQRTYEQYF. The CDR3 DNA is TGTGCCAGCAGCCAAGACATTTCCGCGGGACAGCGGACCTACGAGCAGTACTTC.

This clonotype was detected a few times. The J gene is TRBJ2-1, the V gene TRBV19; tentative D call: TRBD1 (6 bases). The CDR3 consists of 13 residues. The germline gives CDR1 LNHDA, CDR2 SQIVND (reference sequence). The V and J ends lost 3 bases and 10 bases respectively, with 13 bases between them. The CDR3 nucleotides are TGTGCCAGTAGTATCTGGGAGCAGGGGGAGCAGTTCTTC. Its translation is CASSIWEQGEQFF.

CDR3 coding DNA: TGTGCCAGCAACACAGTGGAGGGCGGGGGGTTTTACAATGAGCAGTTCTTC. Its translation is CASNTVEGGGFYNEQFF. This rearrangement joins TRBV28 to TRBJ2-1, with TRBD2 identical over 8 bases. The CDR3 loop spans 17 amino acids. Germline CDR1 reads MDHEN; CDR2 reads SYDVKM. The J segment lost 4 bases and the V segment lost 7 bases, leaving 15 bases of the junction unmatched.

The V and J genes are TRBV21-1 and TRBJ2-3; whether TRBD1, the table's D call, matches the DNA was not checked. TRBV21-1 is listed as a pseudogene. This CDR3 is built from 16 residues. CDR3 amino acids: CASSTDEQGIADTQYF. The CDR3 nucleotides are TGTGCCAGCAGCACGGACGAGCAGGGGATAGCAGATACGCAGTATTTT.

This chain connects TRBV3-1 to TRBJ2-1; D tentatively reads TRBD1 or TRBD2 (5 bases each). This CDR3 contains 16 residues. Germline CDR1 is LGHDT and CDR2 is YNNKEL (reference sequence). V was clipped by 1 base and J by 0 bases, with 10 bases between them. Here the CDR3 reads CASSQVWGSSYNEQFF. CDR3 nucleotide sequence: TGTGCCAGCAGCCAAGTTTGGGGGAGCTCCTACAATGAGCAGTTCTTC.

This chain connects TRBV15 to TRBJ2-7; 10 nucleotides match TRBD2. CDR1 is LNHNV, CDR2 YYDKDF, per germline (reference sequence). The junction had 6 bases not matched to a gene; V was cut back by 5 bases and J by 5 bases. The CDR3 spans 14 residues. The CDR3 sequence: CATSDLAGANEQYF. The CDR3 DNA follows: TGTGCCACCAGCGACCTAGCGGGAGCTAACGAGCAGTACTTC.

A few counts support this clonotype. This chain uses TRBV7-2 with TRBJ2-3; D unresolved. Germline V gives CDR1 SGHTA, CDR2 FQGNSA. This CDR3 has 13 amino acids. Trimming took off 3 bases at V and 5 bases at J, with 9 bases between the two ends. CDR3 in DNA: TGTGCCAGCAGCTTCCCCTGGGGAGATACGCAGTATTTT. Translation gives CASSFPWGDTQYF.

Of note for this clonotype: One junction end disagrees with the germline gene, perhaps due to a read error. The rearrangement links TRBV28 to TRBJ2-1; 10 bases align to TRBD2. CDR1 and CDR2 from the germline V gene are MDHEN and SYDVKM. The CDR3 totals 13 residues. CDR3 residues: CAIRTSGYNEEFF. CDR3 nucleotide sequence: TGTGCCATAAGGACTAGCGGATACAATGAGGAGTTCTTC. Together with reference TRBV28 and TRBJ2-1, the CDR3 gives the full variable domain: DVKVTQSSRYLVKRTGEKVFLECVQDMDHENMFWYRQDPGLGLRLIYFSYDVKMKEKGDIPEGYSVSREKKERFSLILESASTNQTSMYLCAIRTSGYNEEFFGPGTRLTVL.

V gene TRBV20-1 combines with J gene TRBJ2-5, with no clear D. CDR3 length: 13 amino acids. Trimming took 2 bases from V and 1 from J, leaving 8 bases between them. In germline, CDR1 is DFQATT, CDR2 SNEGSKA (reference sequence). This CDR3 is CSARWEIQETQYF. CDR3 nucleotide sequence: TGCAGTGCTAGATGGGAAATCCAAGAGACCCAGTACTTC.

This chain connects TRBV3-1 to TRBJ1-1; the D is unclear. V was trimmed by 4 bases and J by 8 bases, leaving 14 bases between them. The CDR3 contains 13 residues. Looked up from germline, CDR1 is LGHDT and CDR2 is YNNKEL (reference sequence). The CDR3 region has the DNA TGTGCCAGCAGCCGGACTGATCAGAGGGAAGCTTTCTTT. It codes for CASSRTDQREAFF.

This clonotype was observed a few times. The J gene is TRBJ1-2, the V gene TRBV6-6; D remains unclear. The V gene's germline CDR1 is MNHNY and CDR2 SVGAGI (reference sequence). The CDR3 runs 13 residues. V was shortened by 0 bases and J by 5 bases, with 7 bases between the two germline ends. The CDR3 bases are TGTGCCAGCAGTTACTCGACCCGTTATGGCTACACCTTC. Its translation is CASSYSTRYGYTF.

This clonotype was recorded a few times. The V gene is TRBV29-1, the J gene TRBJ2-1; D may be TRBD1 (6 bases). The germline CDR1 and CDR2 sequences are SQVTM and ANQGSEA. The CDR3 contains 17 residues. Trimming shortened V by 7 bases and J by 3 bases, and 25 bases separated the two germline ends. The chain's CDR3 is CSGRGSVEFRGYNEQFF. The CDR3 coding sequence is TGCAGCGGAAGGGGCAGCGTTGAATTCAGGGGCTACAATGAGCAGTTCTTC.

This clonotype was picked up a small number of times. The CDR3 is CASSLAVVNTEAFF. CDR3 nucleotide sequence: TGTGCCAGCAGCTTAGCAGTTGTGAACACTGAAGCTTTCTTT. The chain uses TRBV7-2 and TRBJ1-1; no reliable D call. The ends were cut back, 0 bases at V and 0 bases at J, with 5 bases in the middle. Germline-derived CDR1 and CDR2 are SGHTA and FQGNSA. The CDR3 length is 14 residues.

The chain uses TRBV5-1 and TRBJ2-1; possible D gene TRBD1, 6 bases. The CDR3 is 14 amino acids. The V gene lost 0 bases and the J gene lost 6 bases, with 10 bases spanning the gap. CDR1 SGHRS and CDR2 YFSETQ come from the germline V gene. The DNA of the CDR3 is TGCGCCAGCAGCTTGGGGACAGAGGTCAATGAGCAGTTCTTC. The encoded protein is CASSLGTEVNEQFF. The whole variable domain, remainder taken from reference TRBV5-1 and TRBJ2-1, is KAGVTQTPRYLIKTRGQQVTLSCSPISGHRSVSWYQQTPGQGLQFLFEYFSETQRNKGNFPGRFSGRQFSNSRSEMNVSTLELGDSALYLCASSLGTEVNEQFFGPGTRLTVL.

The rearrangement joins TRBV6-1 to TRBJ1-2, with D perhaps TRBD1 (6 bases). Germline V gives CDR1 MNHNS, CDR2 SASEGT. The CDR3 is made up of 11 amino acids. The CDR3 nucleotides read TGTGCAGCCGGGACATACTATGGCTACACCTTC. Protein sequence: CAAGTYYGYTF.